This T cell receptor beta chain was sequenced during a study of shared clonotypes between healthy human individuals (dated by TCRdb to about 2020). Study-level background: The cohort comprised a couple of women and a few men aged 18 to 49 years. For each donor, CD4 naive and CD4 memory were each given three plates, CD8 naive was given two plates, and CD8 memory was given one plate. The study deeply sequenced blood TCR repertoires of about five healthy adults to estimate repertoire size and the extent of clonotype sharing between individuals. Each donor's leukapheresis produced roughly between about 0.85 and 10 billion PBMCs. To increase sequencing depth and limit assay-specific biases, TCR repertoire library preparation and sequencing were carried out by different laboratories using diverse techniques.

Trimming removed 2 bases from V and 5 bases from J, leaving 6 bases between the germline ends. The CDR3 spans 12 residues, from the cysteine through the phenylalanine. The kept DNA is CDR3 alone, 36 bases in frame from the first base. CDR1 and CDR2 are read off the germline V gene as MDHEN and SYDVKM. On this clone itself: No antigen is known for it. No much larger clone is present one base from it, and per-base qualities are unavailable. Other DNA sequences within the sample encode an identical CDR3.

TCR CDR3 regions were amplified from genomic DNA by multiplex PCR using the deep immunoSEQ assay. Genomic DNA extracted from each cell subset was distributed evenly over all wells of several immunoSEQ 96-well plates, and each plate served as one replicate. Each replicate PCR for sorted subsets received roughly 0.2 ug genomic DNA, equal to roughly 30,000 T cell genomes. The purified libraries were quantified using a Qubit 3.0 fluorometer, sized with a Bioanalyzer 2100, and then quantified again using the KAPA Library Quantification kit. Each immunoSEQ 96-well plate was sequenced on its own single-read 150-cycle Illumina NextSeq 550 flow cell. Under the source paper's analysis protocol: Because the immunoSEQ output held only junctional sequences and lacked quality scores, the filtering could not match the filtering applied to full-length reads. To assign V/J genes and CDR3, sequences were annotated against IMGT germline references using PyIR, a Python wrapper for IgBLAST v1.9. Reads were filtered out if the reads had weak V/J assignments (E-value above 1e-6), no CDR3, stop codons, out-of-frame junctions, or ambiguous translated residues. V3J clonotypes were defined by identical inferred V gene, J gene, and CDR3 amino acid sequence. Percentage overlap between repertoires was calculated by dividing the number of shared unique clonotypes by the size of the smaller repertoire. Three approaches were used to assess repertoire richness: RTK rarefaction, the Chao1 estimator, and Recon v2.1 estimates of unobserved clonotypes. Generation probabilities were computed with OLGA for all TCRbeta clonotypes obtained by the gDNA method from a few donors. Entries here come from immuneACCESS through TCRdb and include only in-frame sequences with V and J called. Some clones fail to appear in such tables; in the studies checked, an unresolved V gene covers under half of the shortfall, and the cause of the remainder is unknown. V, J and clone size were drawn from that table, and D and trimming were deduced from the DNA. The sample yields under 2.5 million clones; 80% to 95% were counted once. The top ten hold 0.37% of the sample.

The full study reports these points: Even with the large sequencing depth, rarefaction of the sorted-subset datasets indicated that sequencing was incomplete. Sampling was limited to blood, and TCR repertoires in tissue likely differ from TCR repertoires in blood. Across a few donors, around 5% of naive CD4, roughly 3.4% of naive CD8, around 2.5% of memory CD4, and approximately 0.4% of memory CD8 clonotypes were shared. Compared with non-shared clonotypes, the clonotypes found in all four sorted-subset donors had higher generation probabilities. Pairwise subsampling indicated that sequencing depth was expected to affect the degree of clonotype sharing among donors. The small number of donors limited the genetic and exposure-history diversity represented. Estimated clonotype richness was generally larger for naive than for memory subsets.

The donors were healthy, HIV-negative adults with no recently reported acute infections or vaccinations. Only Caucasian adults living in Nashville, Tennessee, USA were represented among the donors. CD4+ T cells were enriched by magnetic negative selection, after which naive cells were positively selected on CD45RA and the negative fraction was taken as the memory subset. Blood was obtained by leukapheresis, after which PBMCs were separated by Ficoll-Histopaque density gradient centrifugation and cryopreserved in liquid nitrogen vapor phase. Analytical flow cytometry was used to check the purity and quantity of each magnetically sorted T cell population. Genomic DNA was isolated from each sorted fraction and quantified by UV absorbance on a Nanodrop 2000c.

The TCR comes from a man in his late teens or twenties in good health. Some clones in this sample may be carry-over from other donors' samples. The chain is assembled from TRBV28 and TRBJ1-2; no D gene can be assigned with confidence. The sequenced sample was naive CD4+ T cells from PBMCs. What the cell subset or site label conveys for this sample: CD45RA+ positively selected. The bases are TGTGCCAGCAGTTTAACAGCGTATGGCTACACCTTC. It codes for CASSLTAYGYTF.